One sample yielded the 16 T cell receptor beta chains listed below, sequenced in a study of regulatory T cells in long-lasting Graves disease. Time point given: newly diagnosed GD, antithyroid drugs for less than 3 months. The authors made the TCR library using RNA they extracted from PBMCs. The TCR beta library used iRepertoire HTBI primers with Arm-PCR amplification of CDR3. TCRdb redid the calling of the multiplex PCR reads with MiXCR, one entry per CDR3 protein. The top ten hold 8.5% to 10% of the sample, which has some 500,000 distinct CDR3 sequences, 13% seen once. These data also formed part of another study, on T cells in Graves' hyperthyroidism and ophthalmopathy.

The input for sequencing was peripheral blood mononuclear cells (PBMCs), taken at new diagnosis, from a patient treated with antithyroid drugs. All receptors come from a man between 25 and 39 years old with Graves disease.

This clonotype has a count of ten or more. This sequence joins TRBV7-9 and TRBJ2-1; D unclear. V gave up 2 bases and J gave up 11 bases, with 19 bases separating them. Germline-derived CDR1 and CDR2 are SEHNR and FQNEAQ (reference sequence). The CDR3 spans 15 residues. CDR3 protein: CASSLIGQQPPKQFF. The CDR3 DNA sequence: TGTGCCAGCAGCTTAATCGGCCAACAGCCGCCCAAGCAGTTCTTC.

This clonotype was counted between two and nine times. CDR3 amino acids: CASSREGNYGYTF. CDR3 bases: TGTGCCAGCAGTCGAGAGGGCAACTATGGCTACACCTTC. This rearrangement joins TRBV12-3 or TRBV12-4 to TRBJ1-2; D remains unclear. The CDR3 sequence is 13 residues long. The V end lost 5 bases, the J end lost 2 bases, and 9 bases lay between the germline ends.

This clonotype was counted at least ten times. The V gene is TRBV6-1, the J gene TRBJ2-1, with 12 bases identical to TRBD2. This CDR3 is built from 15 residues. The V segment lost 4 bases and the J segment 8 bases; nucleotides outside the gene matches: 6. Germline-derived CDR1 and CDR2 are MNHNS and SASEGT. For the CDR3, the DNA is TGTGCCAGCAGTGCCCGGACTAGCGGGGCGGATGAGCAGTTCTTC. This encodes CASSARTSGADEQFF.

This chain uses TRBV28 with TRBJ2-2; 10 positions agree with TRBD2. The CDR3 consists of 16 residues. Germline V CDR1 and CDR2: MDHEN, SYDVKM. The ends lost 3 bases at V and 7 bases at J; junction bases unmatched: 8. The DNA for the CDR3 is TGTGCCAGCAGTTTCGAAGAACTAGCGGGATTCGGGGAGCTGTTTTTT. Its protein is CASSFEELAGFGELFF.

This clonotype has at least ten counts. The chain has TRBV6-1 and TRBJ2-3; possibly TRBD1 for D (5 bases). Trimming stripped 2 bases from V and 2 bases from J, with 8 bases between. There are 14 residues in the CDR3. The germline V gene encodes CDR1 MNHNS and CDR2 SASEGT. The chain's CDR3 is CASSEQGPTDTQYF. The CDR3 region has the DNA TGTGCCAGCAGTGAACAGGGCCCCACAGATACGCAGTATTTT.

The table lists this clonotype with many counts. At one end, the junction sequence differs from germline, possibly due to a read error. The chain employs TRBV7-2 and TRBJ2-1; TRBD1 might be the D (6 bases). CDR1 is SGHTA and CDR2 is FQGNSA in the germline V gene. The CDR3 consists of 11 residues. The CDR3 loop reads CASSGDNEQFF. The CDR3 coding sequence is TGTGCCAGCAGTGGGGACAACGAGCAGTTCTTC.

In its sample, this clonotype was seen a few times. The junction shows a germline mismatch at one end, possibly a read error. The CDR3 spells CASSFEGRSGDLFF. The CDR3 region has the DNA TGTGCCAGCAGCTTCGAGGGGAGATCCGGGGACCTGTTTTTT. The chain has TRBV7-3 and TRBJ2-2; D could derive from TRBD1 or TRBD2 (5 bases each). The CDR3 runs 14 residues. Per germline, CDR1 SGHTA and CDR2 FQGTGA.

This clonotype came up a few times. This rearrangement joins TRBV20-1 to TRBJ2-5; TRBD2 matches 13 bases. The germline V gene has CDR1 DFQATT and CDR2 SNEGSKA (reference sequence). V was pared by 0 bases and J by 3 bases, with 10 bases of the junction left unmatched. The CDR3 length is 18 residues. The CDR3 spells CSARDSRTSGREEETQYF. In nucleotides, the CDR3 is TGCAGTGCTAGAGATTCCCGGACTAGCGGGAGAGAGGAAGAGACCCAGTACTTC.

At least ten counts were recorded for this clonotype. The rearrangement joins TRBV12-3 or TRBV12-4 to TRBJ1-2; D not resolved. The CDR3 sequence is 15 residues long. Trimming stripped 7 bases from V and 8 bases from J, with 23 bases between. The CDR3 reads CASTLGDLRANGYTF. The CDR3 DNA reads as TGTGCCAGCACTCTTGGGGATCTGAGGGCTAACGGCTACACCTTC.

The V call is TRBV6-9, the J call TRBJ2-7, with TRBD2 matching 7 bases. CDR3 length equals 15 residues. V dropped 4 bases and J dropped 2; count of bases not matched to a gene: 8. Germline V gene lookup returns CDR1 MNHGY and CDR2 SVAAGI. The CDR3 is CASSSAGLLAYEQYF. The CDR3 DNA sequence: TGTGCCAGCAGTTCCGCGGGACTACTAGCCTACGAGCAGTACTTC.

This clonotype was picked up many times. This chain joins TRBV20-1 and TRBJ2-5, with a tentative D call TRBD2 (6 bases). The CDR3 spans 15 residues. The ends were cut back, 3 bases at V and 1 base at J, with 15 bases in the middle. The V gene's germline CDR1 is DFQATT and CDR2 SNEGSKA (reference sequence). The CDR3 region is CSASVGAGLQETQYF. In DNA form, the CDR3 reads TGCAGTGCTAGTGTTGGAGCGGGCCTCCAAGAGACCCAGTACTTC.

This clonotype was counted many times. The genes are TRBV2 and TRBJ1-6; D gene ambiguous. Trimming removed 6 bases at V and 9 bases at J, with 9 bases between. Germline V gene data show CDR1 as SNHLY and CDR2 as FYNNEI. The CDR3 runs to 12 residues. The CDR3, as DNA: TGTGCCAGCAGACCGGGGAGTTCACCCCTCCACTTT. Amino acid sequence: CASRPGSSPLHF.

J is TRBJ2-2 and V is TRBV6-9; TRBD2 aligns across 7 bases. Germline CDR1 MNHGY, CDR2 SVAAGI. J lost 4 bases, V lost 2 bases, and 1 base had no gene match. The CDR3 sequence is 14 residues long. The CDR3 spells CASSYKRGTGELFF. The CDR3 region has the DNA TGTGCCAGCAGTTATAAGCGGGGCACCGGGGAGCTGTTTTTT.

This clonotype turned up a few times. The rearrangement joins TRBV5-1 to TRBJ2-7; 8 bases are shared with TRBD1. Germline-derived CDR1 and CDR2 are SGHRS and YFSETQ. This CDR3 region has 14 residues. The ends lost 4 bases at V and 3 bases at J; junction bases unmatched: 6. The CDR3 is CASSIRTGYYEQYF. For the CDR3, the DNA is TGCGCCAGCAGCATACGGACAGGGTACTACGAGCAGTACTTC.

This clonotype was seen a handful of times. The V call is TRBV3-1, the J call TRBJ2-7, with D tentatively TRBD2 (5 bases). V dropped 5 bases and J dropped 4 bases, with 15 bases sitting between them. Germline CDR1 LGHDT, CDR2 YNNKEL (reference sequence). CDR3 size: 14 residues. The CDR3 DNA follows: TGTGCCAGCAGCGAGCGGTTCTCGGAATACGAGCAGTACTTC. This translates into CASSERFSEYEQYF.

Worth noting for this clonotype: A read error is possible here, since a much larger clone lies one base away. The chain recombines TRBV7-2 with TRBJ2-6; TRBD2 matches at 8 bases. The CDR3 extends over 15 amino acids. Trimming cost V 5 bases and J 8 bases; bases outside gene matches: 8. Germline CDR1 reads SGHTA; CDR2 reads FQGNSA. Here the CDR3 DNA reads TGTGCCAGCAGCCAGGGCTTAGCGGGGCCCAACGTCCTGACTTTC. It translates to CASSQGLAGPNVLTF.